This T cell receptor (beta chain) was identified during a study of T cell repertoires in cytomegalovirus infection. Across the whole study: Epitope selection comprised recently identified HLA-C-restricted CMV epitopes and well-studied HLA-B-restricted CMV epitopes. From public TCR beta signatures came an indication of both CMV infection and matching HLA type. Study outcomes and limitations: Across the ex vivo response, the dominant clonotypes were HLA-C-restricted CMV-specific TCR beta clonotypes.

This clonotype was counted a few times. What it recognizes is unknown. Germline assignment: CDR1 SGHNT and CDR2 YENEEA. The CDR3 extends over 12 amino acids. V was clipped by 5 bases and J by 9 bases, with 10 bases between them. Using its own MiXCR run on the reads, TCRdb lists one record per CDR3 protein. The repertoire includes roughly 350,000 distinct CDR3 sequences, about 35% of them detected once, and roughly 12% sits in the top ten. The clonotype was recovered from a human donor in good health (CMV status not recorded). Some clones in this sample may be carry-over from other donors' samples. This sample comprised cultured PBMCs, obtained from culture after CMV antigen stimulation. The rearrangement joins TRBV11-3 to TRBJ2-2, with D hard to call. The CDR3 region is CASSTLSRELFF. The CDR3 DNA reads TGTGCCAGCAGCACACTGTCCCGGGAGCTGTTTTTT.